These T cell receptor beta chains were read from a single sample in a study of T cell responses to AZD1222 COVID-19 vaccine. Measured with immunoSEQ multiplex PCR; TCRdb has only the in-frame clones, and not every one. The sample includes approximately 170,000 clones, 88% seen only once; the top ten take 11%. The sequencing used peripheral blood, collected 28 days after the second AZD1222 dose. Every receptor here comes from an adult who received the AZD1222 COVID-19 vaccine. Both conserved end residues are part of each CDR3. Each record gives: clone size, V gene, CDR3 protein. Some rows have no size entry. The others give once, few or many, or a class for an expanded clone.

once | TRBV28 | CASRNGQGFSYEQYF
NA | TRBV10-3 | CAISESRQGEAFF
once | TRBV4-2 | CASSQENTNTEAFF
NA | TRBV27 | CASSSWRTGGNTEAFF
NA | TRBV27 | CAPRRRGKGGKNIQYF
NA | TRBV7-2 | CASSSLPESEQYF
NA | TRBV18 | CASSLAGGDLYNEQFF
NA | TRBV4-1 | CASSQRTVPNTEAFF
NA | TRBV5-1 | CASSLGGVDRETQYF
NA | TRBV6-1 | CASSDVGRVQGYGYTF
few | TRBV11-2 | CASSYLTGNSPLHF
NA | TRBV14 | CASSQVAVDNEQFF
NA | TRBV7-3 | CASSPSTVYNEQFF
NA | TRBV28 | CASSYRGPGQDTQYF
NA | TRBV3-1/TRBV3-2 | CASSQGPGTEAFF
NA | TRBV12-3/TRBV12-4 | CASRTQGQRKLFF
NA | TRBV7-8 | CASSLGTRGADTQYF
NA | TRBV7-9 | CASSLVAGTGDTEAFF
NA | TRBV19 | CASSIQTSGGNEQFF
NA | TRBV27 | CASSLRSGGSYNEQFF
NA | TRBV12-2 | CASRLERQGSVPYF
NA | TRBV21-1 | CASSKGSGNTEAFF
NA | TRBV4-1 | CASSQGDRGIGLFF
NA | TRBV7-9 | CASSYWTGTLQQYF
NA | TRBV5-5 | CASSPGTDSGNTIYF
NA | TRBV6-2/TRBV6-3 | CASSFWDRGGEQYF
once | TRBV13 | CASSSNLYNEQFF
once | TRBV10-2 | CASRGLAGYEQYF
NA | TRBV6-5 | CASGGLGGYTF
NA | TRBV7-8 | CATIGGPDEKLFF
NA | TRBV11-2 | CASSSGGGRNGYTF
NA | TRBV7-6 | CASSTRGNSPLHF
few | TRBV6-5 | CASSYNTGELFF
NA | TRBV11-2 | CASSPRTSGGDEQFF
NA | TRBV6-2/TRBV6-3 | CASTPLWTGGAGDEKLFF
NA | TRBV30 | CAWSLGGQGNQPQHF
NA | TRBV12-1 | CASSEGQINYGYTF
once | TRBV4-2 | CASSRQGDSPLHF
NA | TRBV2 | CASRDRGTSYEQYF
few | TRBV5-5 | CASSLDNQPQHF
NA | TRBV7-2 | CASSLYRTTNEKLFF
NA | TRBV12-3/TRBV12-4 | CASSFAGFYGYTF
NA | TRBV7-9 | CASSSAKVPGEKLFF
NA | TRBV7-2 | CASSHDWTGNSPLHF
NA | TRBV4-2 | CASSARLLSNQPQHF
NA | TRBV19 | CASSTGNEQYF
few | TRBV7-8 | CASSLRLAVGTGELFF
NA | TRBV6-2/TRBV6-3 | CASSGREGGSGNTIYF
NA | TRBV5-4 | CASSLDGGADEKLFF